This TCR beta chain was profiled in a study of blood T cell repertoires in COVID-19. About the research overall: Sites in the United States, Italy and Spain provided acute and convalescent COVID-19 samples. Sources were T cells, B-cell-depleted T cells, or PBMCs; the material itself was cDNA or gDNA.

Donors of Cohort 3 who recovered were those that had two negative PCRs, clearance, or symptom resolution. The CDR3 extends over 16 amino acids. The germline CDR1 and CDR2 sequences are SGDLS and YYNGEE. The ends were cut back, 0 bases at V and 3 bases at J, with 12 bases in the middle. The repertoire was sequenced with immunoSEQ multiplex PCR; TCRdb's copy has only in-frame clones and lacks some. Seen here are approximately 140,000 clones, approximately 86% observed once, and the top ten hold 2% to 2.5%. V gene TRBV9 combines with J gene TRBJ1-4; perhaps TRBD1 as D (5 bases). The source of this sequence is a woman aged 45-65 years who had recovered from COVID-19. Sequencing was done on a sample of PBMCs or T cells enriched from blood (not recorded which). CDR3 sequence reads: CASSVAPGGANEKLFF. CDR3 coding DNA: TGTGCCAGCAGCGTAGCCCCGGGGGGGGCTAATGAAAAACTGTTTTTT.